This T cell receptor beta chain was sequenced during a study of molecular identifiers for immune sequencing clone quantification. The CDR3 has 17 residues. Germline values: CDR1 SNHLY, CDR2 FYNNEI. V lost 2 bases to trimming and J lost 3 bases, with 18 bases between them. For naive CD8 T cells, sorting used the CD8+CD4-CCR7+CD45RA+ phenotype. The bulk TCR libraries were made with methods described before and with listed TCR primers. TCRdb ran MiXCR on the PCR reads and lists one entry per CDR3 protein. The repertoire has under 600,000 distinct CDR3 sequences, about 22% of them found once; the top ten carry around 0.86%. The study's findings and limits: In naive cells, under 1% of molecules belonged to clones above 20 RNA copies, against over 97% in effector cells. Researchers reportedly could pick up spiked Jurkat TCR RNA from one cell mixed into some 1 million naive cells.

This clonotype was seen repeatedly, ten times or more. Its antigen remains unknown. Specimen: naive CD8+ T cells from blood, with Jurkat cell RNA spiked in. The subset here: FACS-sorted CD8+CD4-CCR7+CD45RA+ naive T cells. The chain is built from TRBV2 and TRBJ2-3; D not resolved. The receptor was derived from a human donor in good health. Some libraries in this study had Jurkat cell RNA spiked in. The CDR3 bases are TGTGCCAGCAGTGAAATGGCGCCCCTAGTTCTAACAGATACGCAGTATTTT. This encodes CASSEMAPLVLTDTQYF.